A selection of T cell receptor beta chains follows, all from one sample in a study of shared clonotypes between healthy human individuals. Some clones are missing from TCRdb's copy, which holds only in-frame ones; the method was immunoSEQ multiplex PCR. The profile covers more than 550,000 clones, with under 95% appearing a single time and approximately 24% taken by the ten largest. The sample was naive CD8+ T cells sorted from blood. The receptors were sampled from a man aged 30-40 years in good health. Both conserved end residues are part of each CDR3. D genes are given only for firm matches. Size values are once, few and many counts, or a class for expanded clones, and some rows have none.

V: TRBV4-1
size: once
J: TRBJ1-2
D: -
DNA: TGCGCCAGCAGCCAAGCAGTTGGGGGGGGCTATGGCTACACCTTC
CDR3: CASSQAVGGGYGYTF

V: TRBV5-8
size: -
J: TRBJ2-3
D: -
DNA: TGTGCCAGCAGCTTGGGGTCCTCGGGCACAGATACGCAGTATTTT
CDR3: CASSLGSSGTDTQYF

V: TRBV5-8
size: once
J: TRBJ2-7
D: -
DNA: TGTGCCAGCAGCTTGTGGGACTCAACCTACGAGCAGTACTTC
CDR3: CASSLWDSTYEQYF

V: TRBV14
size: -
J: TRBJ1-2
D: -
DNA: TGTGCCAGCAGCCCCCCGGGGGCTAACTATGGCTACACCTTC
CDR3: CASSPPGANYGYTF

V: TRBV7-8
size: -
J: TRBJ2-7
D: -
DNA: TGTGCCAGCAGCGTATCGGTTGGAGACGAGCAGTACTTC
CDR3: CASSVSVGDEQYF

V: TRBV6-5
size: -
J: TRBJ2-7
D: TRBD2
DNA: TGTGCCAGCACCGGGGGGGTCGACGAGCAGTACTTC
CDR3: CASTGGVDEQYF

V: TRBV15
size: -
J: TRBJ2-7
D: -
DNA: TGTGCCACCAGCACCGAGGGCAGAAACGAGCAGTACTTC
CDR3: CATSTEGRNEQYF

V: TRBV5-8
size: -
J: TRBJ2-1
D: -
DNA: TGTGCCAGCAGCTTACGGCGGGACGCCTACAATGAGCAGTTCTTC
CDR3: CASSLRRDAYNEQFF

V: TRBV11-3
size: -
J: TRBJ2-2
D: -
DNA: TGTGCCAGCAGCTTAGCGATCTCGGGACACTTAAACACCGGGGAGCTGTTTTTT
CDR3: CASSLAISGHLNTGELFF

V: TRBV27
size: -
J: TRBJ2-2
D: -
DNA: TGTGCCAGCAGTTTTGGGGGAGGTTCCGGGGAGCTGTTTTTT
CDR3: CASSFGGGSGELFF

V: TRBV27
size: -
J: TRBJ2-2
D: -
DNA: TGTGCCAGCAGCCCTTCCGGGGGCGGCGCCGGGGAGCTGTTTTTT
CDR3: CASSPSGGGAGELFF

V: TRBV4-1
size: -
J: TRBJ2-7
D: -
DNA: TGCGCCAGCAGCGAACCGGGACTGAGCTACGAGCAGTACTTC
CDR3: CASSEPGLSYEQYF

V: TRBV9
size: -
J: TRBJ2-5
D: -
DNA: TGTGCCAGCAGCGCTTCCGGGGTCAACAAAGAGACCCAGTACTTC
CDR3: CASSASGVNKETQYF

V: TRBV29-1
size: once
J: TRBJ2-4
D: TRBD2
DNA: TGCAGCGTTGAATACGGGCGTAGCGGGAGCTTTCAGTACTTC
CDR3: CSVEYGRSGSFQYF

V: TRBV4-1
size: -
J: TRBJ2-1
D: TRBD2
DNA: TGCGCCAGCAGCCAAGGTAGCGGGAGCACTAAGTCCTACAATGAGCAGTTCTTC
CDR3: CASSQGSGSTKSYNEQFF

V: TRBV2
size: -
J: TRBJ2-1
D: -
DNA: TGTGCCAGCAGTGAATCGAGAGATGAGCAGTTCTTC
CDR3: CASSESRDEQFF

V: TRBV6-6
size: -
J: TRBJ1-1
D: -
DNA: TGTGCCAGCAGTTTTTCCCGGGGGTACAGTGAAGCTTTCTTT
CDR3: CASSFSRGYSEAFF

V: TRBV28
size: once
J: TRBJ2-7
D: -
DNA: TGTGCCAGCAGTTTAGGGGGCGGGACAGTCTTGTACGAGCAGTACTTC
CDR3: CASSLGGGTVLYEQYF

V: TRBV27
size: -
J: TRBJ1-5
D: TRBD1
DNA: TGTGCCAGCAGTGGACAGGGAAGGGTCAATCAGCCCCAGCATTTT
CDR3: CASSGQGRVNQPQHF

V: TRBV11-2
size: -
J: TRBJ1-1
D: -
DNA: TGTGCCAGCAGGGATGAGATGAACACTGAAGCTTTCTTT
CDR3: CASRDEMNTEAFF

V: TRBV19
size: -
J: TRBJ2-7
D: -
DNA: TGTGCCAGAGCTCCCGTGGGGGGACAGTCCTACGAGCAGTACTTC
CDR3: CARAPVGGQSYEQYF

V: TRBV18
size: -
J: TRBJ1-5
D: TRBD1
DNA: TGTGCCAGCTCTCAGGACAGGGCAAGGCAGCCCCAGCATTTT
CDR3: CASSQDRARQPQHF

V: TRBV27
size: -
J: TRBJ2-3
D: TRBD1
DNA: TGTGCCAGCAGTTTACTAAAGACAGGGCTCGGAACAGATACGCAGTATTTT
CDR3: CASSLLKTGLGTDTQYF

V: TRBV2
size: -
J: TRBJ2-5
D: -
DNA: TGTGCCAGCATAGGCGGAACTCAAGAGACCCAGTACTTC
CDR3: CASIGGTQETQYF

V: TRBV29-1
size: -
J: TRBJ2-5
D: -
DNA: TGCAGCTTAACACTCGGGGTTGGGGTGGAGACCCAGTACTTC
CDR3: CSLTLGVGVETQYF

V: TRBV28
size: -
J: TRBJ2-5
D: -
DNA: TGTGCCAGCAGTTTTCCCCCAAGTGGCTTCCAAGAGACCCAGTACTTC
CDR3: CASSFPPSGFQETQYF

V: TRBV4-3
size: -
J: TRBJ2-1
D: TRBD1
DNA: TGCGCCAGCAGCCTCTCCCCGGGACAGAGTCACTACAATGAGCAGTTCTTC
CDR3: CASSLSPGQSHYNEQFF

V: TRBV27
size: once
J: TRBJ2-7
D: TRBD1
DNA: TGTGCCAGCAGTTCCAGACAGGGGAGAAGCTCCTACGAGCAGTACTTC
CDR3: CASSSRQGRSSYEQYF

V: TRBV27
size: -
J: TRBJ2-7
D: -
DNA: TGTGCCAGCAGTCCCCTCAAGGGGGAGCAGTACTTC
CDR3: CASSPLKGEQYF

V: TRBV7-2
size: -
J: TRBJ2-1
D: -
DNA: TGTGCCAGCAGCTTAGTCCTTAGCAGTGAGCAGTTCTTC
CDR3: CASSLVLSSEQFF

V: TRBV10-3
size: -
J: TRBJ2-7
D: TRBD2
DNA: TGTGCCATCAGGTTTGCTAGCGGGAGCTCCTACGAGCAGTACTTC
CDR3: CAIRFASGSSYEQYF

V: TRBV28
size: -
J: TRBJ1-2
D: -
DNA: TGTGCCAGCAGTTTACCAGGGGAGGGGGACTATGGCTACACCTTC
CDR3: CASSLPGEGDYGYTF

V: TRBV2
size: -
J: TRBJ2-1
D: TRBD2
DNA: TGTGCCAGCAGAGTCGGGTGGACTAGACAGAATGAGCAGTTCTTC
CDR3: CASRVGWTRQNEQFF

V: TRBV15
size: -
J: TRBJ2-7
D: TRBD2
DNA: TGTGCCACCAGCAGAGATGTGACTAGCGGGAGCTACGAGCAGTACTTC
CDR3: CATSRDVTSGSYEQYF

V: TRBV14
size: -
J: TRBJ1-3
D: TRBD1
DNA: TGTGCCAGCAGCCAAAAAGGACAGGGGAGTACCATATATTTT
CDR3: CASSQKGQGSTIYF

V: TRBV7-9
size: -
J: TRBJ2-1
D: TRBD2
DNA: TGTGCCAGCAGCTTAAGCAGCGGGAGCGTTTACAATGAGCAGTTCTTC
CDR3: CASSLSSGSVYNEQFF

V: TRBV27
size: -
J: TRBJ2-7
D: -
DNA: TGTGCCAGCAGGAATCCTTCAAAAAGGGGATACGAGCAGTACTTC
CDR3: CASRNPSKRGYEQYF

V: TRBV6-6
size: -
J: TRBJ2-1
D: TRBD1
DNA: TGTGCCAGCAGTACCGGGACAGGGTCTACTGAGCAGTTCTTC
CDR3: CASSTGTGSTEQFF

V: TRBV7-3
size: -
J: TRBJ1-1
D: TRBD1
DNA: TGTGCCAGCAGCTTAACGGGGACAGGGGTCACTGAAGCTTTCTTT
CDR3: CASSLTGTGVTEAFF

V: TRBV28
size: -
J: TRBJ2-7
D: -
DNA: TGTGCCAGCAGCCAGTCGTCCTCCTACGAGCAGTACTTC
CDR3: CASSQSSSYEQYF

V: TRBV7-4
size: -
J: TRBJ2-7
D: TRBD1
DNA: TGTGCCAGCAGCTTGCGGGACAGGGGCCCGCCCTCCTACGAGCAGTACTTC
CDR3: CASSLRDRGPPSYEQYF

V: TRBV7-6
size: -
J: TRBJ2-5
D: TRBD1
DNA: TGTGCCAGCAGCTCCTCAGGGGGCGCGGGAGAGACCCAGTACTTC
CDR3: CASSSSGGAGETQYF

V: TRBV10-2
size: -
J: TRBJ1-2
D: -
DNA: TGCGCCAGCAGTGAGTCGTCTCGGTTGGAGGGCTACACCTTC
CDR3: CASSESSRLEGYTF

V: TRBV7-9
size: -
J: TRBJ2-6
D: -
DNA: TGTGCCAGCAGCGCTGCGAGGAATGGGGCCAACGTCCTGACTTTC
CDR3: CASSAARNGANVLTF

V: TRBV7-9
size: -
J: TRBJ2-7
D: -
DNA: TGTGCCAGCAGCTTCCGGGACTCCTACGAGCAGTACTTC
CDR3: CASSFRDSYEQYF

V: TRBV6-6
size: -
J: TRBJ1-1
D: TRBD1
DNA: TGTGCCAGCAGTTACGGGACAGGCACTGAAGCTTTCTTT
CDR3: CASSYGTGTEAFF

V: TRBV11-2
size: -
J: TRBJ2-7
D: TRBD1
DNA: TGTGCCAGCAGGCCAGGGACAGGGGCGTCCTACGAGCAGTACTTC
CDR3: CASRPGTGASYEQYF

V: TRBV14
size: -
J: TRBJ2-1
D: TRBD1
DNA: TGTGCCAGCAGCCAAGACGTTCCGGGACAGGGGAACAATGAGCAGTTCTTC
CDR3: CASSQDVPGQGNNEQFF

V: TRBV27
size: -
J: TRBJ2-1
D: -
DNA: TGTGCCAGCAGTTTAAGCAATGAGCAGTTCTTC
CDR3: CASSLSNEQFF

V: TRBV19
size: -
J: TRBJ2-7
D: TRBD1
DNA: TGTGCCAGTAGTATAACAGGGGGTCAGGACGAGCAGTACTTC
CDR3: CASSITGGQDEQYF

V: TRBV13
size: -
J: TRBJ2-1
D: TRBD2
DNA: TGTGCCAGCAGCGCCAGGGGCGGGAGGGCCCTGAGCTCCTACAATGAGCAGTTCTTC
CDR3: CASSARGGRALSSYNEQFF

V: TRBV13
size: few
J: TRBJ2-1
D: -
DNA: TGTGCCAGCAGCTTCGGGGATAATGAGCAGTTCTTC
CDR3: CASSFGDNEQFF

V: TRBV27
size: -
J: TRBJ1-4
D: -
DNA: TGTGCCAGCAGTTTAAACCGGGAGGGTGAAAAACTGTTTTTT
CDR3: CASSLNREGEKLFF